Listed here are 10 T cell receptor beta chains from one sample, sequenced in a study of T cell responses to AZD1222 COVID-19 vaccine. The repertoire was sequenced with immunoSEQ multiplex PCR; TCRdb's copy has only in-frame clones and lacks some. The repertoire holds just under 75,000 clones, over 60% seen once, with 40% to 55% in the top ten. The sample in question was peripheral blood, obtained 28 days after the second AZD1222 dose. The receptors come from an adult who received the AZD1222 COVID-19 vaccine.

V usage is TRBV15 and J usage is TRBJ2-2, with 11 bases identical to TRBD1. Germline V CDR1 and CDR2: LNHNV, YYDKDF (reference sequence). The CDR3 runs to 16 residues. After removal of 1 base from V and 5 bases from J, the junction contained 3 bases not matched to a gene. CDR3 region: CATSRAGTGGTGELFF. The CDR3 bases are TGTGCCACCAGCAGAGCCGGGACAGGGGGTACCGGGGAGCTGTTTTTT.

The chain joins TRBV30 to TRBJ1-6, with a tentative D call TRBD1 (5 bases). The CDR3 loop spans 18 amino acids. Trimming took 3 bases from V and 9 from J, leaving 27 bases between them. Germline CDR1 reads GTSNPN; CDR2 reads SVGIG (reference sequence). The chain's CDR3 is CAWRASFGTSFSVSPLHF. Written as DNA, the CDR3 is TGTGCCTGGAGGGCAAGCTTTGGGACCTCCTTTTCGGTTTCACCCCTCCACTTT. Drawing the rest from reference TRBV30 and TRBJ1-6, the complete variable domain is SQTIHQWPATLVQPVGSPLSLECTVEGTSNPNLYWYRQAAGRGLQLLFYSVGIGQISSEVPQNLSASRPQDRQFILSSKKLLLSDSGFYLCAWRASFGTSFSVSPLHFGNGTRLTVT.

The V gene is TRBV27, the J gene TRBJ2-2; 11 positions agree with TRBD2. The CDR3 sequence is 19 residues long. Per the germline V gene, CDR1 is MNHEY and CDR2 is SMNVEV (reference sequence). V shed 6 bases, J shed 1 base, and the junction held 13 bases outside the gene matches. The CDR3 protein is CASSPPSLAGGWNTGELFF. CDR3 nucleotides: TGTGCCAGCAGCCCCCCCTCTCTAGCGGGAGGCTGGAACACCGGGGAGCTGTTTTTT.

The rearrangement links TRBV7-6 to TRBJ2-1; TRBD2 aligns across 9 bases. Germline V gives CDR1 SGHVS, CDR2 FNYEAQ. The CDR3 is 16 residues long. The junction had 6 bases not matched to a gene; V was cut back by 1 base and J by 5 bases. For the CDR3, the DNA is TGTGCCAGCAGCTTAGGGGCGGGAGGGTTGGACAATGAGCAGTTCTTC. Protein: CASSLGAGGLDNEQFF.

The chain recombines TRBV11-2 with TRBJ1-5; 9 bases agree with TRBD1. This CDR3 region has 15 residues. The germline V gene has CDR1 SGHAT and CDR2 FQNNGV. V shed 3 bases and J 3 bases; nucleotides not matched to a gene: 3. The chain's CDR3 is CASSFGQGHNQPQHF. CDR3 bases: TGTGCCAGCAGCTTCGGACAGGGGCACAATCAGCCCCAGCATTTT.

The gene calls are TRBV23-1 and TRBJ1-5; TRBD1 might be the D (6 bases). TRBV23-1 is recorded as an ORF, its role being uncertain. The CDR3 runs 18 residues. The V end was cut by 3 bases, the J end by 0 bases, with 18 bases between. The CDR3 region has the DNA TGCGCCAGCAGTCACACAGGGACCCAGTACGATAGCAATCAGCCCCAGCATTTT. As protein: CASSHTGTQYDSNQPQHF.

The CDR3 protein is CASSLAVLASNTGELFF. The CDR3 DNA reads TGTGCCAGCAGCTTGGCGGTTCTAGCCTCGAACACCGGGGAGCTGTTTTTT. V gene TRBV5-5 combines with J gene TRBJ2-2, with TRBD2 as a possible D gene (5 bases). This CDR3 has 17 residues. Germline CDR1 reads SGHKS; CDR2 reads YYEKEE (reference sequence). V was shortened by 0 bases and J by 0 bases, with 12 bases between the two germline ends.

V is TRBV5-1 and J is TRBJ2-5, with no clear D. The CDR3 is 13 residues long. CDR1 SGHRS and CDR2 YFSETQ come from the germline V gene. CDR3 nucleotides: TGCCATCGACGGAAACTGTACCAAGAGACCCAGTACTTC. This gives the protein CHRRKLYQETQYF.

The CDR3 here is CASSWDPGLYTEAFF. The CDR3 DNA is TGTGCCAGCAGTTGGGACCCGGGGCTTTACACTGAAGCTTTCTTT. This chain connects TRBV6-5 to TRBJ1-1; D is possibly TRBD1 (5 bases). CDR1 and CDR2 from the germline V gene are MNHEY and SVGAGI. Trimming pared 4 bases from V and 3 bases from J, leaving 15 bases between. This CDR3 is 15 amino acids long.

The chain combines TRBV19 with TRBJ1-6; D might be TRBD1 (5 bases). Germline CDR1 LNHDA, CDR2 SQIVND (reference sequence). Trimming pared 5 bases from V and 3 bases from J, leaving 5 bases between. The CDR3 sequence is 13 residues long. CDR3 residues: CASSQGYNSPLHF. For the CDR3, the DNA is TGTGCCAGTAGTCAGGGCTATAATTCACCCCTCCACTTT.